These 31 T cell receptor beta chains share one sample of origin, sequenced in a study of cytomegalovirus exposure and HLA in healthy donors. Primers for the PCR totalled 60 Vbeta and 13 Jbeta. Sequencing was performed with immunoSEQ multiplex PCR; in TCRdb, only in-frame clones are kept and a portion is missing. The table lists 99,000 or so clones, around 86% of them singletons. Sequenced input: PBMCs. These receptors were collected from a man aged 25-45 years in good health and CMV-seropositive.

This chain connects TRBV6-1 to TRBJ2-5; 7 bases map to TRBD1. Germline assignment: CDR1 MNHNS and CDR2 SASEGT. V lost 7 bases and J lost 7; bases outside the gene matches: 9. The CDR3 totals 13 residues. The CDR3 nucleotides read TGTGCCAGCAATCGACAGGGCCAGGGGACCCAGTACTTC. It encodes CASNRQGQGTQYF.

The chain couples TRBV27 to TRBJ2-7, with TRBD1 matching over 11 bases. J was trimmed by 0 bases and V by 6 bases; bases with no gene match: 1. The length of the CDR3 is 14 residues. Germline V CDR1 and CDR2: MNHEY, SMNVEV (reference sequence). The DNA of the CDR3 is TGTGCCAGCAGGGGGACAGGGGGCTCCTACGAGCAGTACTTC. It encodes CASRGTGGSYEQYF.

The chain carries TRBV5-1 and TRBJ2-7; 8 bases are a match to TRBD1. This CDR3 has 16 residues. J was trimmed by 4 bases and V by 0 bases; bases with no gene match: 9. CDR1 and CDR2 (germline): SGHRS, YFSETQ. CDR3 coding DNA: TGCGCCAGCAGCTTGGCTTCACCTGGACAGGGTTACGAGCAGTACTTC. Translating it yields CASSLASPGQGYEQYF.

This clone occurred once. This chain uses TRBV7-9 with TRBJ1-1; no reliable D call. The CDR3 has 14 amino acids. The germline gives CDR1 SEHNR, CDR2 FQNEAQ (reference sequence). The V end was cut by 7 bases, the J end by 1 base, with 13 bases between. This CDR3 is CASKRDRGNTEAFF. DNA of the CDR3: TGTGCCAGCAAACGAGACCGGGGGAACACTGAAGCTTTCTTT.

V usage is TRBV18 and J usage is TRBJ2-7, with D maybe TRBD1 (5 bases). Germline V gives CDR1 KGHSH, CDR2 LQKENI. The V end lost 2 bases, the J end lost 6 bases, and 20 bases lay between the germline ends. The CDR3 sequence is 16 residues long. The CDR3 region is CASSPELSNTGTEQYF. CDR3 DNA sequence: TGTGCCAGCTCACCAGAGCTATCTAATACAGGTACCGAGCAGTACTTC.

V gene TRBV19 combines with J gene TRBJ1-1, with 8 bases matching TRBD1. Looked up from germline, CDR1 is LNHDA and CDR2 is SQIVND (reference sequence). This CDR3 region has 15 residues. Trimming at V came to 5 bases and at J to 5 bases, leaving 10 bases not matched to a gene. The CDR3 nucleotides are TGTGCCAGTAGTTCGAATTCAGGGGGCTTTACTGAAGCTTTCTTT. Its protein product is CASSSNSGGFTEAFF.

The chain recombines TRBV2 with TRBJ1-2; the match to TRBD1 covers 8 bases. Germline V lookup: CDR1 SNHLY, CDR2 FYNNEI. The V and J ends lost 5 bases and 3 bases, in that order; junction bases with no gene match: 2. This CDR3 is 13 amino acids long. CDR3 residues: CASSTTGDYGYTF. The CDR3 DNA is TGTGCCAGCAGTACGACAGGGGACTATGGCTACACCTTC.

The V call is TRBV5-1, the J call TRBJ2-7; TRBD1 aligns across 7 bases. Germline V gene data show CDR1 as SGHRS and CDR2 as YFSETQ. V shed 7 bases and J 9 bases; nucleotides not matched to a gene: 19. The CDR3 length is 15 residues. CDR3 DNA sequence: TGCGCCAGCGGCGACACTCCGGGACAGTCTACTTCGCAGTACTTC. Residues: CASGDTPGQSTSQYF.

Only a few counts were recorded for this clone. The chain has TRBV7-6 and TRBJ1-2; 8 nucleotides line up with TRBD1. V lost 4 bases and J lost 3; bases outside the gene matches: 7. CDR1 and CDR2 (germline): SGHVS, FNYEAQ. This CDR3 is 15 amino acids long. CDR3 DNA: TGTGCCAGCAGCTCCCCCGGGACAGGCGACTATGGCTACACCTTC. Translation: CASSSPGTGDYGYTF.

The V call is TRBV6-1, the J call TRBJ2-2, with 12 bases lining up with TRBD1. The junction had 4 bases not matched to a gene; V was cut back by 7 bases and J by 7 bases. Germline V gene lookup returns CDR1 MNHNS and CDR2 SASEGT. CDR3 length equals 14 residues. DNA for the CDR3: TGTGCCAGCATGCGGGACAGGGGGCTCGGGGAGCTGTTTTTT. Its translation: CASMRDRGLGELFF.

This clone was found once. The J gene is TRBJ2-1, the V gene TRBV15, with TRBD1 as a possible D gene (5 bases). Per the germline V gene, CDR1 is LNHNV and CDR2 is YYDKDF (reference sequence). This CDR3 region has 15 residues. With 3 bases removed from V and 10 bases from J, the gap between germline ends came to 19 bases. CDR3 in DNA: TGTGCCACCAGCAGCCCCGTCGATGGGCACAGGGAGCAGTTCTTC. Translating it yields CATSSPVDGHREQFF.

The chain recombines TRBV9 with TRBJ2-7; 8 bases are shared with TRBD1. From germline, CDR1 is SGDLS and CDR2 YYNGEE. This CDR3 has 14 residues. After removal of 0 bases from V and 5 bases from J, the junction contained 4 bases not matched to a gene. The CDR3 spells CASSVDRGYNEQYF. In nucleotides, the CDR3 is TGTGCCAGCAGCGTAGACAGGGGGTATAACGAGCAGTACTTC.

V and J are TRBV28 and TRBJ2-7; no definite D call. Deletions cut 2 bases from V and 0 bases from J, with 8 bases between. This CDR3 spans 14 amino acids. Per germline, CDR1 MDHEN and CDR2 SYDVKM. The CDR3 spells CASSLGTVSYEQYF. As DNA, the CDR3 is TGTGCCAGCAGTTTAGGTACAGTCTCCTACGAGCAGTACTTC.

Concerning this clone itself: The junction departs from germline at one end; a sequencing error may be responsible. The chain joins TRBV7-7 to TRBJ2-3, with 9 bases identical to TRBD1. The CDR3 runs to 15 residues. Germline V gene sequence: CDR1 SSHAT, CDR2 FNYEAQ (reference sequence). The CDR3 DNA follows: TGTGCTAGCAGCTCGGGACAGGGCGGGTCAGATACGCAGTATTTT. It encodes CASSSGQGGSDTQYF.

The J gene is TRBJ2-5, the V gene TRBV9; D is possibly TRBD1 (6 bases). Germline V gene sequence: CDR1 SGDLS, CDR2 YYNGEE. The CDR3 covers 15 residues. V lost 4 bases to trimming and J lost 4 bases, with 17 bases between them. The CDR3 coding sequence is TGTGCCAGCAGCACCCCCCTCGAGGGGGTAGAGACCCAGTACTTC. It specifies CASSTPLEGVETQYF.

This clone has just one count. The chain joins TRBV6-5 to TRBJ2-1; TRBD1 agrees at 10 bases. The CDR3 consists of 15 residues. V dropped 3 bases and J dropped 10; count of bases not matched to a gene: 9. Germline loops: CDR1 MNHEY, CDR2 SVGAGI. The CDR3, as DNA: TGTGCCAGCAGTTATACATCCCCGGGACAGGGGGAGCAGTTCTTC. It yields the protein CASSYTSPGQGEQFF.

The chain employs TRBV6-1 and TRBJ2-7; maybe TRBD1 (6 bases). V lost 7 bases and J 6 bases, leaving 22 bases between the germline ends. Germline V CDR1 and CDR2: MNHNS, SASEGT. The CDR3 is 15 amino acids. CDR3 in DNA: TGTGCCAGCACCATGGGGGCTCTGGGGAGAGGCGAGCAGTACTTC. Translation gives CASTMGALGRGEQYF.

For the CDR3, the DNA is TGTGCCAGCAGTTTGAAGGGGGGGCCGACAGATACGCAGTATTTT. It codes for CASSLKGGPTDTQYF. The genes are TRBV27 and TRBJ2-3, with TRBD2 as a possible D gene (7 bases). Germline assignment: CDR1 MNHEY and CDR2 SMNVEV (reference sequence). The CDR3 is 15 residues long. V lost 3 bases to trimming and J lost 3 bases, with 13 bases between them.

This rearrangement joins TRBV5-1 to TRBJ1-1; 9 nucleotides line up with TRBD1. The junction had 5 bases not matched to a gene; V was cut back by 4 bases and J by 4 bases. This CDR3 region has 14 residues. Germline V gene lookup returns CDR1 SGHRS and CDR2 YFSETQ. The CDR3 sequence is CASSNGQGTTEAFF. The CDR3, as DNA: TGCGCCAGCAGCAACGGACAGGGGACCACTGAAGCTTTCTTT.

The V gene is TRBV5-1, the J gene TRBJ2-3, with a tentative D call TRBD2 (6 bases). Per the germline V gene, CDR1 is SGHRS and CDR2 is YFSETQ. V was clipped by 0 bases and J by 6 bases, with 11 bases between them. The CDR3 contains 14 residues. The CDR3 loop reads CASSLGRLEDTQYF. The CDR3 DNA is TGCGCCAGCAGCTTGGGCCGACTAGAGGATACGCAGTATTTT.

The chain joins TRBV11-2 to TRBJ2-4, with D possibly being TRBD1 (7 bases). V was trimmed by 2 bases and J by 3 bases, leaving 8 bases between them. The CDR3 spans 14 residues. Germline V gene lookup returns CDR1 SGHAT and CDR2 FQNNGV. CDR3 DNA sequence: TGTGCCAGCAGCTTACAGGGGGGCAAAAACATTCAGTACTTC. Residues: CASSLQGGKNIQYF.

This clone occurred a few times. The chain has TRBV19 and TRBJ1-6, with 7 bases identical to TRBD1. The CDR3 length is 19 residues. The J segment lost 0 bases and the V segment lost 0 bases, leaving 8 bases of the junction unmatched. Germline V gene sequence: CDR1 LNHDA, CDR2 SQIVND (reference sequence). This CDR3 is CASSIEWTGGNSYNSPLHF. Written as DNA, the CDR3 is TGTGCCAGTAGTATAGAGTGGACAGGAGGTAACTCCTATAATTCACCCCTCCACTTT.

This CDR3 is CASSQAGGANEQFF. The CDR3 DNA is TGCGCCAGCAGCCAAGCCGGGGGGGCGAATGAGCAGTTCTTC. V gene TRBV4-1 combines with J gene TRBJ2-1; TRBD2 agrees at 8 bases. The J segment lost 7 bases and the V segment lost 1 base, leaving 3 bases of the junction unmatched. Germline-derived CDR1 and CDR2 are MGHRA and YSYEKL. The CDR3 runs 14 residues.

This chain uses TRBV5-1 with TRBJ1-5; 9 bases map to TRBD1. J gave up 4 bases and V 4 bases, and 3 bases lay outside the gene matches. Germline loops: CDR1 SGHRS, CDR2 YFSETQ. This CDR3 is built from 14 residues. The CDR3 DNA reads as TGCGCCAGCAGCCCAGGGACAGGGAATCAGCCCCAGCATTTT. Translating it yields CASSPGTGNQPQHF.

This clone has more than one count but fewer than ten. The J gene is TRBJ1-5, the V gene TRBV28; TRBD1 is a possible D gene (5 bases). Germline V CDR1 and CDR2: MDHEN, SYDVKM. This CDR3 has 14 amino acids. Deletions cut 4 bases from V and 1 base from J, with 8 bases between. DNA for the CDR3: TGTGCCAGCAGTTCCGGGGGGAGCAATCAGCCCCAGCATTTT. It encodes CASSSGGSNQPQHF.

The CDR3 protein is CASSYSLAGGQETQYF. Here the CDR3 DNA reads TGTGCCAGCAGTTACTCCCTAGCGGGGGGGCAAGAGACCCAGTACTTC. This sequence joins TRBV6-5 and TRBJ2-5, with TRBD2 matching over 12 bases. CDR3 size: 16 residues. CDR1 is MNHEY and CDR2 is SVGAGI in the germline V gene. Trimming at V came to 0 bases and at J to 2 bases, leaving 1 base not matched to a gene.

V and J are TRBV5-1 and TRBJ2-1, with D tentatively TRBD2 (6 bases). Trimming shortened V by 6 bases and J by 7 bases, and 17 bases separated the two germline ends. CDR1 and CDR2 from the germline V gene are SGHRS and YFSETQ. CDR3 length: 14 amino acids. Written as DNA, the CDR3 is TGCGCCAGCAACGCCCACGGGGGAGAAAATGAGCAGTTCTTC. Its translation is CASNAHGGENEQFF.

This clone is a singleton in its sample. The chain links TRBV11-3 to TRBJ2-3; 14 positions agree with TRBD2. This CDR3 spans 18 amino acids. The V gene end was trimmed by 4 bases and the J gene end by 3 bases; junction bases not matched to a gene: 9. Looked up from germline, CDR1 is SGHNT and CDR2 is YENEEA. The CDR3 region is CASSSRGTSGGLTDTQYF. For the CDR3, the DNA is TGTGCCAGCAGCTCCAGGGGGACTAGCGGGGGATTGACAGATACGCAGTATTTT.

Worth noting for this clone: Additional DNA sequences in this sample encode the identical CDR3. V and J are TRBV2 and TRBJ1-6, with D tentatively TRBD1 (6 bases). Trimming removed 1 base from V and 13 bases from J, with 17 bases in between. Per germline, CDR1 SNHLY and CDR2 FYNNEI. This CDR3 is built from 15 residues. CDR3 loop: CASSEGRGASSPLHF. Here the CDR3 DNA reads TGTGCCAGCAGTGAAGGTCGGGGGGCGAGTTCCCCCCTCCACTTT.

V gene TRBV5-4 combines with J gene TRBJ2-7, with a possible D match to TRBD2 (6 bases). Trimming took off 4 bases at V and 0 bases at J, with 14 bases between the two ends. CDR3 length: 15 residues. Germline values: CDR1 SGHNT, CDR2 YYREEE (reference sequence). The CDR3 loop reads CASSPWRGSSYEQYF. CDR3 bases: TGTGCCAGCAGCCCCTGGCGGGGCAGCTCCTACGAGCAGTACTTC.

V gene TRBV29-1 combines with J gene TRBJ2-1; D call uncertain. The germline CDR1 and CDR2 sequences are SQVTM and ANQGSEA. Deletions cut 3 bases from V and 5 bases from J, with 8 bases between. The length of the CDR3 is 12 residues. In DNA form, the CDR3 reads TGCAGCGTTGACGGCGCGGACAATGAGCAGTTCTTC. Its translation is CSVDGADNEQFF.